This T cell receptor beta chain was sequenced for a study of cytomegalovirus exposure and HLA in healthy donors. General observations from the study: The authors reported that TCR beta sequences could predict HLA-A and HLA-B alleles. These predictions were accurate for most subjects in the first cohort. Common viral pathogens (according to a later analysis) appeared linked to several of the most significant clusters.

60 Vbeta and 13 Jbeta primers were used in PCR. TCRdb's copy holds only in-frame clones and misses some; the assay was immunoSEQ multiplex PCR. The sample carries about 100,000 clones, around three quarters recorded once. As concerns this clone: Its antigen is not identified.

Looked up from germline, CDR1 is LNHDA and CDR2 is SQIVND (reference sequence). V lost 6 bases to trimming and J lost 5 bases, with 17 bases between them. This CDR3 has 14 amino acids. The sequencing input was PBMCs. The sequence derives from a woman between 18 and 30 years old in good health and CMV-seropositive. The chain is built from TRBV19 and TRBJ2-7; unclear D gene. DNA of the CDR3: TGTGCCAGTAGACCTGGTTCGGGTCTGGACGAGCAGTACTTC. Translating it yields CASRPGSGLDEQYF.